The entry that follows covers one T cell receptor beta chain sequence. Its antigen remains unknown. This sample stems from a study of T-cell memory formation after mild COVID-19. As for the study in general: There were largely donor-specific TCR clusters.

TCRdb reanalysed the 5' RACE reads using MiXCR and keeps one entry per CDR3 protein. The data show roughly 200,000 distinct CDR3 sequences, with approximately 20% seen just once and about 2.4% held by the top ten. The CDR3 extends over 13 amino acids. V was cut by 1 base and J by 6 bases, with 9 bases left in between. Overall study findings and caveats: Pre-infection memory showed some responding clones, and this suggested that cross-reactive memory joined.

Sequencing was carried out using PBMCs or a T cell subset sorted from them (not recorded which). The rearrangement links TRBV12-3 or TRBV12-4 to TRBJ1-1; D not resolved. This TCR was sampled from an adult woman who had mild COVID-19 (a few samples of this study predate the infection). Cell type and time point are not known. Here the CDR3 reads CASSLGGAAEAFF. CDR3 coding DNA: TGTGCCAGCAGTTTAGGAGGTGCGGCTGAAGCTTTCTTT.